The 10 T cell receptor beta chains reported below all come from one sample, sequenced in a study of cytomegalovirus exposure and HLA in healthy donors. Both 60 Vbeta primers and 13 Jbeta primers went into the PCR. Method: immunoSEQ multiplex PCR; TCRdb's copy keeps in-frame clones and lacks some. The sample includes some 220,000 clones, roughly 81% of them seen just once. What was sequenced was PBMCs. The receptors come from a girl aged 2-10 years in good health and CMV-seronegative.

The gene calls are TRBV6-5 and TRBJ2-1; D possibly corresponds to TRBD1 (7 bases). Trimming left V 0 bases short and J 5 bases short, with 14 bases between. The germline CDR1 and CDR2 sequences are MNHEY and SVGAGI. The CDR3 has 16 residues. CDR3 DNA: TGTGCCAGCAGTTACTCGACGGCAGGGGGGAACAATGAGCAGTTCTTC. It specifies CASSYSTAGGNNEQFF.

The chain joins TRBV7-7 to TRBJ1-4; 10 nucleotides align to TRBD1. The V segment lost 5 bases and the J segment 10 bases; nucleotides outside the gene matches: 4. CDR1 is SSHAT and CDR2 is FNYEAQ in the germline V gene (reference sequence). This CDR3 region has 13 residues. The CDR3 region is CASSADRGGKLFF. The CDR3 nucleotides read TGTGCCAGCAGCGCGGACAGGGGGGGAAAACTGTTTTTT.

This clone has only one observation. The rearrangement uses TRBV7-9 and TRBJ1-5; D is unclear. The CDR3 runs 12 residues. Trimming shortened V by 1 base and J by 5 bases, and 3 bases separated the two germline ends. Germline lookup yields CDR1 SEHNR and CDR2 FQNEAQ (reference sequence). The CDR3 sequence: CASSLGDQPQHF. The CDR3 nucleotides read TGTGCCAGCAGCTTAGGAGATCAGCCCCAGCATTTT.

V and J are TRBV6-1 and TRBJ2-7, with TRBD2 matching 8 bases. Germline V CDR1 and CDR2: MNHNS, SASEGT. This CDR3 contains 14 residues. Germline trimming cut 2 bases from V and 2 bases from J; bases unmatched to any gene: 2. This chain's CDR3 is CASSEFGGAYEQYF. CDR3 coding DNA: TGTGCCAGCAGTGAATTCGGGGGGGCCTACGAGCAGTACTTC.

This clone has a handful of counts. The chain has TRBV10-1 and TRBJ2-2; D uncertain. This CDR3 has 12 residues. Germline values: CDR1 WNHNN, CDR2 SYGVQD (reference sequence). Trimming stripped 3 bases from V and 3 bases from J, with 2 bases between. The CDR3 coding sequence is TGCGCCAGCAGTGACTACACCGGGGAGCTGTTTTTT. Protein product: CASSDYTGELFF.

The chain links TRBV5-1 to TRBJ2-3; D is perhaps TRBD1 (5 bases). The length of the CDR3 is 11 residues. The germline gives CDR1 SGHRS, CDR2 YFSETQ. The V end lost 5 bases, the J end lost 11 bases, and 12 bases lay between the germline ends. The CDR3: CASRYQGRQYF. Here the CDR3 DNA reads TGCGCCAGCAGATATCAGGGTCGGCAGTATTTT.

The J gene is TRBJ2-3, the V gene TRBV9; D is possibly TRBD2 (6 bases). The germline V gene encodes CDR1 SGDLS and CDR2 YYNGEE. V was clipped by 0 bases and J by 5 bases, with 10 bases between them. The CDR3 runs 14 residues. The CDR3 DNA is TGTGCCAGCAGCGTAGCGGGAGTAGTAGATACGCAGTATTTT. Amino acids: CASSVAGVVDTQYF.

The rearrangement uses TRBV13 and TRBJ2-7, with D maybe TRBD1 (6 bases). V lost 6 bases and J lost 1, with 10 bases in between. The CDR3 has 13 amino acids. Per germline, CDR1 PRHDT and CDR2 FYEKMQ (reference sequence). CDR3 sequence reads: CASSYRESYEQYF. The CDR3, as DNA: TGTGCCAGCAGTTACAGGGAATCCTACGAGCAGTACTTC.

This chain connects TRBV2 to TRBJ2-3; TRBD1 is a possible D gene (5 bases). V lost 9 bases, J lost 2 bases, and 21 bases lay in between. CDR3 size: 16 residues. Per germline, CDR1 SNHLY and CDR2 FYNNEI. CDR3 sequence (DNA): TGTGCCAGAGCCCCTCCCAGGGAAGATAACACAGATACGCAGTATTTT. It codes for CARAPPREDNTDTQYF.

The J gene is TRBJ2-5, the V gene TRBV6-6; 12 nucleotides align to TRBD2. Germline V gene lookup returns CDR1 MNHNY and CDR2 SVGAGI (reference sequence). V shed 6 bases, J shed 4 bases, and the junction held 9 bases outside the gene matches. CDR3 length: 16 amino acids. CDR3 sequence (DNA): TGTGCCAGCAGGCCTAGCGGGGGGGCAACGGCAGAGACCCAGTACTTC. Protein sequence: CASRPSGGATAETQYF.